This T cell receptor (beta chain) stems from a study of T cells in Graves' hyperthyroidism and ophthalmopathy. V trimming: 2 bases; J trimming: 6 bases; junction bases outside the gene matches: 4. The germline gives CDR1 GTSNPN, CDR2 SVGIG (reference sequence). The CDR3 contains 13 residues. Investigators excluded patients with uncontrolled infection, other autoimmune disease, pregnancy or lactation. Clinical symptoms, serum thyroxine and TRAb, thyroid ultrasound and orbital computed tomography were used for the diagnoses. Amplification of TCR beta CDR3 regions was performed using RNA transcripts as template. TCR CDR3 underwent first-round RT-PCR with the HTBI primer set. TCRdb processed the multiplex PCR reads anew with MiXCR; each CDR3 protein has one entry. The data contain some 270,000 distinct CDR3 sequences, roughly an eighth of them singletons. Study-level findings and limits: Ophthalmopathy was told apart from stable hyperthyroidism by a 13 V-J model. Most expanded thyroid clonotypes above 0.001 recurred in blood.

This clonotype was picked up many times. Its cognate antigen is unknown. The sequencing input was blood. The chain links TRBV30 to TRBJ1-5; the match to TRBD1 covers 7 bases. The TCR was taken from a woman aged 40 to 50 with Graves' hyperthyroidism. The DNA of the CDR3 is TGTGCCTGGAGTCGACAGGGAGGTCAGCCCCAGCATTTT. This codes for CAWSRQGGQPQHF.